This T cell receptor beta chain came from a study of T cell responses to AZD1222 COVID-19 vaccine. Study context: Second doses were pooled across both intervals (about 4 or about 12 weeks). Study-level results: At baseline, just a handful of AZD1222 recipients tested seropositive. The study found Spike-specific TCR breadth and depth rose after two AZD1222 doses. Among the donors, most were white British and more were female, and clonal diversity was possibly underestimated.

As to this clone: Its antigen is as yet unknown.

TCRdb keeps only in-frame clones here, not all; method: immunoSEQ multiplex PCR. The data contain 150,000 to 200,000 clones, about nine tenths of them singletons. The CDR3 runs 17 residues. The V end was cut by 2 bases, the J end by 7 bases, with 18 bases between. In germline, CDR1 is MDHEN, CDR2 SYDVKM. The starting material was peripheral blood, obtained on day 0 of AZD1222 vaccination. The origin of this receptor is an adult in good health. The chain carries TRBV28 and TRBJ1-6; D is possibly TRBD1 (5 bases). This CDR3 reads CASSLMVGGHRNSPLHF. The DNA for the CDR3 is TGTGCCAGCAGTTTAATGGTTGGAGGACACCGAAATTCACCCCTCCACTTT.